This TCR beta chain stems from a study of T cell changes during pregnancy in multiple sclerosis. The protocol was immunoSEQ multiplex PCR, while the TCRdb copy is restricted to in-frame clones and leaves out a portion. The table has around 96,000 clones, approximately 95% seen once. This receptor was identified in a female donor in good health, enrolled as a control in a pregnancy study. This specimen consisted of peripheral blood, obtained after pregnancy.

The DNA of the CDR3 is TGTGCCAGCAGTTTCAGCGGGAGGTCGAACTTAGCCAAAAACATTCAGTACTTC. Protein sequence: CASSFSGRSNLAKNIQYF. This rearrangement joins TRBV28 to TRBJ2-4; 9 bases align to TRBD2. Looked up from germline, CDR1 is MDHEN and CDR2 is SYDVKM. V was pared by 3 bases and J by 0 bases, with 9 bases of the junction left unmatched. This CDR3 is built from 18 residues. The entire variable domain, with the rest obtained from reference TRBV28 and TRBJ2-4, is as follows: DVKVTQSSRYLVKRTGEKVFLECVQDMDHENMFWYRQDPGLGLRLIYFSYDVKMKEKGDIPEGYSVSREKKERFSLILESASTNQTSMYLCASSFSGRSNLAKNIQYFGAGTRLSVL.